This passage covers 9 T cell receptor beta chains from one sample sequenced in a study of blood T cell repertoires in COVID-19. This table comes from immunoSEQ multiplex PCR, and its TCRdb copy is limited to in-frame clones, with some not included. This sample yields under 250,000 clones, of which 80% to 95% are seen a single time; roughly 0.79% belongs to the top ten. Material for sequencing was peripheral blood. The receptor set was obtained from a man aged 25 to 45 with COVID-19, enrolled during active disease.

This chain joins TRBV5-6 and TRBJ1-4; 7 bases align to TRBD1. This CDR3 is built from 15 residues. J was trimmed by 8 bases and V by 3 bases; bases with no gene match: 10. Per germline, CDR1 SGHDT and CDR2 YYEEEE. The CDR3 is CASSYRDRRREKLFF. CDR3 DNA: TGTGCCAGCAGCTACCGGGACAGAAGAAGGGAAAAACTGTTTTTT.

Remarks on this clone: The junction departs from germline at one end; a sequencing error may be responsible. V usage is TRBV4-1 and J usage is TRBJ1-2; 10 nucleotides agree with TRBD1. Germline values: CDR1 MGHRA, CDR2 YSYEKL. This CDR3 spans 15 amino acids. The CDR3 loop is CASSQGPMTGGGYRF. In nucleotides, the CDR3 is TGCGCCAGCAGCCAAGGACCCATGACAGGGGGCGGTTACCGCTTC.

The V call is TRBV11-1, the J call TRBJ1-6, with D perhaps matching TRBD1 (6 bases). The germline V and J ends were trimmed by 5 bases and 9 bases, with 17 bases remaining between them. The V gene's germline CDR1 is SGHAT and CDR2 FQDESV (reference sequence). CDR3 length equals 15 residues. CDR3 DNA: TGTGCCAGCAGCGTTTGGGGGGGCGGAGTTTCACCCCTCCACTTT. Translation gives CASSVWGGGVSPLHF.

The chain links TRBV5-4 to TRBJ2-2, with 9 bases fitting TRBD1. Germline CDR1 SGHNT, CDR2 YYREEE (reference sequence). The CDR3 sequence is 14 residues long. With V trimmed by 6 bases and J by 5 bases, 5 bases remained unmatched. CDR3 sequence (DNA): TGTGCCAGCAAGATCGACAGGGGGACCGGGGAGCTGTTTTTT. Amino acids: CASKIDRGTGELFF.

The J gene is TRBJ1-2, the V gene TRBV19; D ambiguous. Germline CDR1 is LNHDA and CDR2 is SQIVND (reference sequence). The CDR3 is made up of 12 amino acids. The V and J ends lost 7 bases and 3 bases respectively, with 9 bases between them. CDR3 residues: CASTTGDYGYTF. The CDR3 nucleotides are TGTGCCAGTACCACCGGGGACTATGGCTACACCTTC.

The chain recombines TRBV3-1 (or the pseudogene TRBV3-2) with TRBJ2-5; possible D gene TRBD1, 6 bases. This CDR3 region has 15 residues. Germline-derived CDR1 and CDR2 are LGHDT and YNNKEL (reference sequence). V was clipped by 1 base and J by 3 bases, with 12 bases between them. The CDR3 reads CASSQVEQGEETQYF. CDR3 in DNA: TGTGCCAGCAGCCAAGTCGAACAGGGAGAAGAGACCCAGTACTTC.

This chain connects TRBV4-1 to TRBJ1-5; D perhaps matches TRBD1 (6 bases). Trimming took 4 bases from V and 4 from J, leaving 14 bases between them. The CDR3 totals 15 residues. The germline V gene encodes CDR1 MGHRA and CDR2 YSYEKL. The CDR3 sequence: CASSRGQIPNQPQHF. DNA of the CDR3: TGCGCCAGCAGCCGAGGACAGATCCCTAATCAGCCCCAGCATTTT.

This clone was observed once. The chain recombines TRBV7-2 with TRBJ2-1; weak D call: TRBD1 (8 bases). V was cut by 3 bases and J by 6 bases, with 15 bases left in between. The CDR3 has 15 residues. Germline CDR1 is SGHTA and CDR2 is FQGNSA. CDR3 nucleotides: TGTGCCAGCAGCTTCGGACAGGGAGGGGTCAATGAGCAGTTCTTC. Its translation: CASSFGQGGVNEQFF.

V gene TRBV2 combines with J gene TRBJ2-6; 8 bases line up with TRBD1. Germline CDR1 reads SNHLY; CDR2 reads FYNNEI. This CDR3 is built from 15 residues. V was clipped by 5 bases and J by 4 bases; unmatched bases: 4. The CDR3 region has the DNA TGTGCCAGCAGTCGGACAGGGCTCGGGGCCAACGTCCTGACTTTC. Translating it yields CASSRTGLGANVLTF.